This T cell receptor beta chain is drawn from a study of T cell repertoires in cytomegalovirus infection. For the study at large: Carrying CMV and the relevant HLA type showed in public TCR beta signatures. Whole-study findings and limits: HLA-C-restricted TCR beta clonotypes specific for CMV led the ex vivo response.

Via MiXCR, TCRdb re-called the reads, giving one row per CDR3 protein. The sample has around 340,000 distinct CDR3 sequences; 25% to 35% are singletons. The CDR3 spans 14 residues. V trimming: 5 bases; J trimming: 5 bases; junction bases outside the gene matches: 7. Notes on this clonotype: Its matching antigen is unknown.

This rearrangement joins TRBV12-3 or TRBV12-4 to TRBJ2-7, with TRBD2 matching 9 bases. The input for sequencing was cultured PBMCs, taken from culture after CMV antigen stimulation. The TCR was taken from a human donor in good health (CMV status not recorded). Some clones in this sample may be carry-over from other donors' samples. In DNA, the CDR3 is TGTGCCAGCAGTCGAGTTAGCGGGAGTAACGAGCAGTACTTC. It encodes CASSRVSGSNEQYF.